This passage covers 22 T cell receptor beta chains from one sample sequenced in a study of T cells in localized non-small cell lung cancer (dated by TCRdb to about 2020). Libraries came from the immunoSEQ multiplex PCR assay. TCRdb took this table from immuneACCESS and kept in-frame rearrangements with V and J called. Such tables lack part of the clones; where checked against another copy, unresolved V genes explain under half of the gap, and the rest is unexplained. This sample has about 18,000 clones in its table, and about four fifths of those were observed once. Of the sample, 25% is held by the ten largest clones. The sequences come from peripheral blood, collected before any cancer treatment. Source of these receptors: a female donor of 60 years or more with stage I lung adenocarcinoma.

The V gene is TRBV7-8, the J gene TRBJ1-5; D is unresolved. V was shortened by 2 bases and J by 2 bases, with 16 bases between the two germline ends. The CDR3 sequence is 17 residues long. Germline CDR1 is SGHVS and CDR2 is FQNEAQ. For the CDR3, the DNA is TGTGCCAGCAGCTTATTTTGGGGTATTCGAGGCAATCAGCCCCAGCATTTT. Residues: CASSLFWGIRGNQPQHF.

This clone has only one observation. The rearrangement links TRBV27 to TRBJ1-5, with TRBD1 matching 8 bases. Trimming at V came to 6 bases and at J to 4 bases, leaving 17 bases not matched to a gene. The CDR3 runs 18 residues. Germline V CDR1 and CDR2: MNHEY, SMNVEV (reference sequence). The DNA of the CDR3 is TGTGCCAGCAGCTCCATTAGGACAGGGATTAGTTTAAATCAGCCCCAGCATTTT. Residues: CASSSIRTGISLNQPQHF.

This chain links TRBV19 with TRBJ1-6; tentatively, D is TRBD1 (6 bases). The germline V and J ends were trimmed by 7 bases and 9 bases, with 13 bases remaining between them. The CDR3 is 13 amino acids. CDR1 LNHDA and CDR2 SQIVND come from the germline V gene (reference sequence). The CDR3 DNA follows: TGTGCCAGTACCGCGGACAGAGGTTCACCCCTCCACTTT. It yields the protein CASTADRGSPLHF.

CDR3 coding DNA: TGTGCCAGCAGCTTGGTGGCTTTGGCGAATGAAAAACTGTTTTTT. Amino acids: CASSLVALANEKLFF. V is TRBV5-6 and J is TRBJ1-4, with D uncertain. Germline V CDR1 and CDR2: SGHDT, YYEEEE. The CDR3 loop spans 15 amino acids. The germline V and J ends were trimmed by 0 bases and 5 bases, with 11 bases remaining between them.

The V call is TRBV18, the J call TRBJ2-1, with D unclear. The CDR3 sequence is 18 residues long. Germline assignment: CDR1 KGHSH and CDR2 LQKENI. Trimming pared 3 bases from V and 0 bases from J, leaving 18 bases between. CDR3 sequence (DNA): TGTGCCAGCTCACCCTTGTTTGGCCTTCCTCGCTCCTACAATGAGCAGTTCTTC. This codes for CASSPLFGLPRSYNEQFF.

This clone was detected only once. CDR3 sequence (DNA): TGTGCCAGCAGCAAGCTAGACCTACCTAACACTGAAGCTTTCTTT. The encoded protein is CASSKLDLPNTEAFF. V and J are TRBV5-3 and TRBJ1-1, with D unclear. TRBV5-3 is noted as an ORF with a role that remains uncertain. The CDR3 spans 15 residues. Trimming left V 8 bases short and J 2 bases short, with 19 bases between.

The V gene is TRBV19, the J gene TRBJ2-5; tentative D call: TRBD1 (5 bases). Germline V gene sequence: CDR1 LNHDA, CDR2 SQIVND (reference sequence). Trimming pared 5 bases from V and 0 bases from J, leaving 7 bases between. This CDR3 spans 13 amino acids. The CDR3 sequence is CASSWGYQETQYF. CDR3 bases: TGTGCCAGTAGTTGGGGCTACCAAGAGACCCAGTACTTC.

The chain has TRBV6-6 and TRBJ1-1, with D perhaps TRBD1 (5 bases). This CDR3 has 13 residues. The V end was cut by 6 bases, the J end by 3 bases, with 11 bases between. CDR1 and CDR2 from the germline V gene are MNHNY and SVGAGI (reference sequence). The CDR3 DNA reads as TGTGCCAGCAGCCTAAGGGGCTACACTGAAGCTTTCTTT. It encodes CASSLRGYTEAFF.

The gene calls are TRBV7-9 and TRBJ2-7, with 8 bases identical to TRBD1. Germline CDR1 is SEHNR and CDR2 is FQNEAQ (reference sequence). V lost 1 base to trimming and J lost 2 bases; unmatched junction nucleotides: 4. The CDR3 runs 15 residues. CDR3 region: CASSLGTGPPYEQYF. CDR3 coding DNA: TGTGCCAGCAGCTTAGGGACAGGGCCTCCCTACGAGCAGTACTTC.

This chain joins TRBV10-3 and TRBJ2-3; D might be TRBD2 (5 bases). The germline V gene encodes CDR1 ENHRY and CDR2 SYGVKD. Trimming stripped 4 bases from V and 6 bases from J, with 14 bases between. The length of the CDR3 is 14 residues. CDR3 nucleotide sequence: TGTGCCATCAGTGGGGGTAGTGGGGAGGATACGCAGTATTTT. It codes for CAISGGSGEDTQYF.

The chain has TRBV7-3 and TRBJ2-3, with 8 bases lining up with TRBD2. V lost 5 bases to trimming and J lost 4 bases; unmatched junction nucleotides: 11. CDR1 SGHTA and CDR2 FQGTGA come from the germline V gene. The CDR3 is 16 residues long. CDR3 sequence: CASSPSLSGGADTQYF. In DNA form, the CDR3 reads TGTGCCAGCAGCCCCAGTCTGTCGGGGGGGGCAGATACGCAGTATTTT. Full variable domain (remainder filled in from reference TRBV7-3 and TRBJ2-3): GAGVSQTPSNKVTEKGKYVELRCDPISGHTALYWYRQSLGQGPEFLIYFQGTGAADDSGLPNDRFFAVRPEGSVSTLKIQRTERGDSAVYLCASSPSLSGGADTQYFGPGTRLTVL.

This chain connects TRBV30 to TRBJ2-4; 8 bases are shared with TRBD1. V lost 0 bases and J lost 7; bases outside the gene matches: 2. Germline V gene sequence: CDR1 GTSNPN, CDR2 SVGIG (reference sequence). The CDR3 runs 13 residues. The DNA of the CDR3 is TGTGCCTGGAGTGTACAGGGGGGTAACATTCAGTACTTC. This codes for CAWSVQGGNIQYF.

This rearrangement joins TRBV5-1 to TRBJ2-7; no firm D call. Germline lookup yields CDR1 SGHRS and CDR2 YFSETQ. V lost 3 bases and J lost 5, with 15 bases in between. This CDR3 has 14 amino acids. The CDR3 is CASSSQASADEQYF. The CDR3 DNA sequence: TGCGCCAGCAGCTCCCAAGCCTCAGCCGACGAGCAGTACTTC.

The chain employs TRBV6-5 and TRBJ1-3; D is possibly TRBD1 (5 bases). CDR1 and CDR2 from the germline V gene are MNHEY and SVGAGI. This CDR3 has 16 amino acids. The V end was cut by 0 bases, the J end by 0 bases, with 9 bases between. For the CDR3, the DNA is TGTGCCAGCAGTTACTCCGGGGGTGTCTCTGGAAACACCATATATTTT. It translates to CASSYSGGVSGNTIYF.

The genes are TRBV19 and TRBJ1-2; D is unclear. V was trimmed by 3 bases and J by 1 base, leaving 6 bases between them. This CDR3 region has 13 residues. Germline assignment: CDR1 LNHDA and CDR2 SQIVND (reference sequence). Here the CDR3 reads CASSIIGNYGYTF. CDR3 nucleotide sequence: TGTGCCAGTAGTATCATCGGTAACTATGGCTACACCTTC.

V usage is TRBV6-5 and J usage is TRBJ1-2; a weak D match, TRBD1 (6 bases). V shed 6 bases and J shed 5 bases, with 10 bases lying between them. CDR3 length equals 12 residues. Germline CDR1 is MNHEY and CDR2 is SVGAGI. CDR3 protein: CASSRDRYGYTF. The CDR3 DNA is TGTGCCAGCAGCCGCGACAGGTATGGCTACACCTTC.

The chain couples TRBV5-1 to TRBJ2-6; 10 positions agree with TRBD1. The V gene end was trimmed by 4 bases and the J gene end by 0 bases; junction bases not matched to a gene: 4. Germline CDR1 is SGHRS and CDR2 is YFSETQ. This CDR3 has 17 amino acids. The CDR3 loop is CASSNRDRGSGANVLTF. In DNA, the CDR3 is TGCGCCAGCAGCAACCGGGACAGGGGCTCTGGGGCCAACGTCCTGACTTTC.

The V and J genes are TRBV27 and TRBJ1-1; TRBD1 might be the D (5 bases). V gave up 5 bases and J gave up 3 bases, with 25 bases separating them. The germline V gene has CDR1 MNHEY and CDR2 SMNVEV (reference sequence). The CDR3 loop spans 18 amino acids. CDR3 amino acids: CASSPGLGRMKLDTEAFF. For the CDR3, the DNA is TGTGCCAGCAGTCCAGGGTTGGGAAGGATGAAATTGGACACTGAAGCTTTCTTT.

CDR3 bases: TGTGCCAGCAGCGTAGCAGGCCTCCTGACGTCAGATACGCAGTATTTT. Its protein is CASSVAGLLTSDTQYF. The V and J genes are TRBV9 and TRBJ2-3; D call uncertain. The CDR3 runs 16 residues. CDR1 is SGDLS and CDR2 is YYNGEE in the germline V gene. V lost 0 bases, J lost 4 bases, and 15 bases lay in between.

By share of the sample, this clone is medium-sized. The chain joins TRBV27 to TRBJ1-3; D is uncertain. This CDR3 is 14 amino acids long. V was clipped by 4 bases and J by 0 bases, with 7 bases between them. Germline lookup yields CDR1 MNHEY and CDR2 SMNVEV (reference sequence). This chain's CDR3 is CASSSSFSGNTIYF. DNA for the CDR3: TGTGCCAGCAGTTCCAGCTTCTCTGGAAACACCATATATTTT.

This clone occurred a few times. V gene TRBV7-9 combines with J gene TRBJ1-6; 7 bases are shared with TRBD1. Losses at the gene ends were 2 bases for V and 6 bases for J; bases not matched to a gene: 4. CDR3 size: 15 residues. Germline V gives CDR1 SEHNR, CDR2 FQNEAQ (reference sequence). The CDR3, as DNA: TGTGCCAGCAGCTTAAGACAGGGAACTAATTCACCCCTCCACTTT. As protein: CASSLRQGTNSPLHF.

V gene TRBV2 combines with J gene TRBJ2-5, with TRBD1 matching over 7 bases. CDR1 SNHLY and CDR2 FYNNEI come from the germline V gene. There are 14 residues in the CDR3. The V segment lost 4 bases and the J segment 5 bases; nucleotides outside the gene matches: 7. CDR3 DNA sequence: TGTGCCAGCAGTGCCCTAACAGGGGCTGAGACCCAGTACTTC. This sequence encodes CASSALTGAETQYF. The whole variable domain, remainder taken from reference TRBV2 and TRBJ2-5, is EPEVTQTPSHQVTQMGQEVILRCVPISNHLYFYWYRQILGQKVEFLVSFYNNEISEKSEIFDDQFSVERPDGSNFTLKIRSTKLEDSAMYFCASSALTGAETQYFGPGTRLLVL.